These T cell receptor beta chains were read from a single sample in a study of blood T cell repertoires in COVID-19. Repertoires were generated with immunoSEQ multiplex PCR, while TCRdb's copy carries only in-frame clones and drops some. In the table there are 35,000 to 55,000 clones, 82% of which are singletons. Sequences were obtained from peripheral blood. All receptors derive from a woman aged 70 to 79 with acute or convalescent COVID-19. The CDR3 runs from the conserved cysteine through the conserved F or W. The D gene is left open where the match is weak. Not all rows give a size; the values are once, few, many and, for expanded clones, a class.

d_gene,j_gene,v_gene,abundance,CDR3aa,CDR3nt
NA,TRBJ1-2,TRBV5-4,NA,CASSLRAGNYGYTF,TGTGCCAGCAGCTTGCGCGCGGGAAACTATGGCTACACCTTC
NA,TRBJ2-7,TRBV5-1,NA,CASSLVGGAPYEQYF,TGCGCCAGCAGCTTGGTCGGTGGGGCCCCCTACGAGCAGTACTTC
NA,TRBJ2-1,TRBV2,NA,CASRETRSAYNEQFF,TGTGCCAGCAGGGAGACTAGGTCGGCCTACAATGAGCAGTTCTTC
NA,TRBJ2-2,TRBV5-1,NA,CASSEGLITGELFF,TGCGCCAGCAGCGAGGGACTTATCACCGGGGAGCTGTTTTTT
TRBD2,TRBJ2-7,TRBV11-3,NA,CASSLLTGTSVEQYF,TGTGCCAGCAGCTTATTGACTGGGACTAGCGTCGAGCAGTACTTC
NA,TRBJ1-6,TRBV7-3,NA,CASSSRTDSPLHF,TGTGCCAGCAGCTCCCGGACAGATTCACCCCTCCACTTT
NA,TRBJ2-7,TRBV27,once,CASSKSGLYEQYF,TGTGCCAGCAGCAAATCGGGACTCTACGAGCAGTACTTC
TRBD1,TRBJ1-3,TRBV5-4,NA,CASSLGGDRGNTIYF,TGTGCCAGCAGCTTGGGGGGGGACAGGGGAAACACCATATATTTT
NA,TRBJ2-1,TRBV11-1,NA,CASSPSRGGEQFF,TGTGCCAGCAGCCCCTCACGAGGAGGTGAGCAGTTCTTC
NA,TRBJ2-3,TRBV2,NA,CASKLRRNTDTQYF,TGTGCCAGCAAATTAAGGCGGAACACAGATACGCAGTATTTT
NA,TRBJ1-2,TRBV15,NA,CATSSLQPGVGDGYTF,TGTGCCACCAGCAGCCTCCAACCGGGGGTGGGGGATGGCTACACCTTC
NA,TRBJ1-4,TRBV18,NA,CASSPFKAATNEKLFF,TGTGCCAGCTCACCATTCAAAGCTGCAACTAATGAAAAACTGTTTTTT
NA,TRBJ1-4,TRBV20-1,NA,CSASSREKLFF,TGCAGTGCCAGTTCGAGGGAAAAACTGTTTTTT
NA,TRBJ1-3,TRBV19,NA,CASKPPSGGNTIYF,TGTGCCAGTAAGCCTCCATCGGGAGGAAACACCATATATTTT
NA,TRBJ1-4,TRBV19,NA,CASSIGGSSEKLFF,TGTGCCAGTAGTATAGGAGGGTCCAGTGAAAAACTGTTTTTT
NA,TRBJ2-5,TRBV5-5,NA,CASSPTERQETQYF,TGTGCCAGCAGCCCAACTGAGAGGCAAGAGACCCAGTACTTC
NA,TRBJ2-5,TRBV5-1,NA,CASSLGLAGETQYF,TGCGCCAGCAGCTTGGGCCTGGCGGGGGAGACCCAGTACTTC
NA,TRBJ2-5,TRBV10-2,medium-sized,CASSPTGGETQYF,TGCGCCAGCAGTCCCACTGGGGGGGAGACCCAGTACTTC
NA,TRBJ2-2,TRBV19,NA,CASQTGGELFF,TGTGCCAGTCAGACAGGTGGGGAGCTGTTTTTT
NA,TRBJ1-3,TRBV6-5,medium-sized,CASSLRDGNTIYF,TGTGCCAGCAGTTTGAGAGATGGAAACACCATATATTTT
NA,TRBJ2-7,TRBV5-1,NA,CASSLPLDSTYEQYF,TGCGCCAGCAGCCTTCCCCTGGACAGCACCTACGAGCAGTACTTC
TRBD1,TRBJ2-2,TRBV6-5,NA,CASSSDRVKPGELFF,TGTGCCAGCAGTTCGGACAGGGTTAAGCCCGGGGAGCTGTTTTTT
TRBD1,TRBJ1-2,TRBV27,few,CASSRDSLYGYTF,TGTGCCAGCAGCCGGGACAGCCTCTATGGCTACACCTTC
NA,TRBJ2-5,TRBV7-2,NA,CASSLSGGRSQYF,TGTGCCAGCAGTCTTTCCGGGGGGCGGAGCCAGTACTTC
TRBD2,TRBJ2-1,TRBV6-5,NA,CASRRTSEGYNEQFF,TGTGCCAGCAGACGAACTAGCGAAGGCTACAATGAGCAGTTCTTC
TRBD2,TRBJ2-1,TRBV19,NA,CASTRTSGSISEQFF,TGTGCCAGCACCAGGACTAGCGGGAGTATTAGTGAGCAGTTCTTC
NA,TRBJ1-6,TRBV18,NA,CASSPTQQGSPLHF,TGTGCCAGCTCACCAACACAGCAGGGGTCACCCCTCCACTTT
NA,TRBJ2-5,TRBV1,NA,CTSSQSPGGARSETQYF,TGCACCAGCAGCCAATCCCCAGGGGGCGCCCGCTCGGAGACCCAGTACTTC
NA,TRBJ2-1,TRBV15,NA,CATSRVGAVWVRYNEQFF,TGTGCCACCAGCAGAGTGGGGGCCGTCTGGGTACGATACAATGAGCAGTTCTTC
TRBD2,TRBJ2-3,TRBV28,NA,CASSLGLAVNTDTQYF,TGTGCCAGCAGTTTAGGTCTAGCGGTAAACACAGATACGCAGTATTTT
NA,TRBJ1-5,TRBV10-3,NA,CAIVDSLNQPQHF,TGTGCCATTGTAGACAGTTTAAATCAGCCCCAGCATTTT
NA,TRBJ2-7,TRBV27,once,CASSFKAGDSYEQYF,TGTGCCAGCAGTTTTAAGGCAGGCGACTCCTACGAGCAGTACTTC
TRBD1,TRBJ2-7,TRBV6-5,NA,CASSYLGTGATYEQYF,TGTGCCAGCAGTTACTTGGGGACAGGGGCCACCTACGAGCAGTACTTC
TRBD1,TRBJ2-5,TRBV24-1,NA,CATSDPGQGRETQYF,TGTGCCACCAGTGATCCGGGACAGGGGCGAGAGACCCAGTACTTC
TRBD1,TRBJ2-7,TRBV25-1,NA,CASSGQGIGNHEQYF,TGTGCCAGCAGTGGACAGGGAATAGGGAACCACGAGCAGTACTTC
NA,TRBJ2-7,TRBV30,NA,CAWSVPGSSYEQYF,TGTGCCTGGAGTGTGCCAGGAAGCTCCTACGAGCAGTACTTC
TRBD2,TRBJ2-2,TRBV3-1/TRBV3-2,NA,CASSRTSGGINTGELFF,TGTGCCAGCAGCCGTACTAGCGGGGGAATAAACACCGGGGAGCTGTTTTTT
TRBD1,TRBJ2-7,TRBV9,NA,CASSVGTGGRHEQYF,TGTGCCAGCAGCGTAGGGACAGGGGGTCGACACGAGCAGTACTTC
NA,TRBJ2-5,TRBV19,NA,CASSITAGKETQYF,TGTGCCAGTAGTATTACCGCAGGTAAAGAGACCCAGTACTTC
TRBD1,TRBJ1-5,TRBV11-2,NA,CASSWGQGPNQPQHF,TGTGCCAGCAGCTGGGGACAGGGCCCTAATCAGCCCCAGCATTTT
TRBD1,TRBJ2-7,TRBV30,NA,CAWTYTGGTYEQYF,TGTGCCTGGACTTATACAGGGGGGACCTACGAGCAGTACTTC
TRBD2,TRBJ2-1,TRBV7-9,NA,CASSLTFSGRASMVEQFF,TGTGCCAGCAGCTTGACTTTTAGCGGGAGGGCCAGTATGGTTGAGCAGTTCTTC